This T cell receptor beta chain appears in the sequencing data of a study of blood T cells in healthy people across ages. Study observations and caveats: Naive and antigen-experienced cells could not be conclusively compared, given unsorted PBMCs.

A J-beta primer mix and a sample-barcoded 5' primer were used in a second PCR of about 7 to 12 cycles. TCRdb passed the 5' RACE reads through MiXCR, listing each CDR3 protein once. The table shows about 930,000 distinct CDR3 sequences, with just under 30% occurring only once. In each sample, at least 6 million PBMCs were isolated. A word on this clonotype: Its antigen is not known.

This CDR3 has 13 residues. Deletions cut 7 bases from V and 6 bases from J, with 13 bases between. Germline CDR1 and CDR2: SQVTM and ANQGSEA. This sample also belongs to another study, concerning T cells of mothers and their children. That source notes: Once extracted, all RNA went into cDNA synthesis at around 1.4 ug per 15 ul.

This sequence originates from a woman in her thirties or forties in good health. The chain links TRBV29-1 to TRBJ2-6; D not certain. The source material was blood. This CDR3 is CSAWEVEANVLTF. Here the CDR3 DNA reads TGCAGCGCCTGGGAAGTTGAGGCCAACGTCCTGACTTTC.